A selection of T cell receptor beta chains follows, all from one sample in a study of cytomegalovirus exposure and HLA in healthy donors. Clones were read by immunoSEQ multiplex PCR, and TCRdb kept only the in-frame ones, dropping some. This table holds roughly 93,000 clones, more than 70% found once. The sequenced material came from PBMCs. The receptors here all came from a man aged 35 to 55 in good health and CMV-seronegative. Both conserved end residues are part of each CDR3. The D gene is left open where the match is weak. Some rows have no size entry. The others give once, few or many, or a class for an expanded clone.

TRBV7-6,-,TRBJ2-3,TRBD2,TGTGCCAGCAGAGGTCCAGGGAGGGTTGCTGGCACAGATACGCAGTATTTT,CASRGPGRVAGTDTQYF
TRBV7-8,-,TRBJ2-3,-,TGTGCCAGCAGCTTAGCTAGCGGAGCTAGCACAGATACGCAGTATTTT,CASSLASGASTDTQYF
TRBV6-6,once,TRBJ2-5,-,TGTGCCAGCACCGTTAGCCCGGGAAGCCAAGAGACCCAGTACTTC,CASTVSPGSQETQYF
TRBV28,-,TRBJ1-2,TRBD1,TGTGCCAGCAACGACAGGGGAGACTATGGCTACACCTTC,CASNDRGDYGYTF
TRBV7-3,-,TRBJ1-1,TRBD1,TGTGCCAGCAGCTTTACAGGGGCGGACACTGAAGCTTTCTTT,CASSFTGADTEAFF
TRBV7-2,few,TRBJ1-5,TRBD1,TGTGCCAGCAGCTCGGACAGGAATCAGCCCCAGCATTTT,CASSSDRNQPQHF
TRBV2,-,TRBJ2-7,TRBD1,TGTGCCAGCAGGGGGACAGGACTGACCTACGAGCAGTACTTC,CASRGTGLTYEQYF
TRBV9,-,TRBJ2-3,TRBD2,TGTGCCAGCAGCGTAGGTCTAGCGGGGGAGACAAGAACGCAGTATTTT,CASSVGLAGETRTQYF
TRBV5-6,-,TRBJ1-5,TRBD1,TGTGCCAGCAGCTTGTCCGGACTGACAGGGGTTAGCAATCAGCCCCAGCATTTT,CASSLSGLTGVSNQPQHF
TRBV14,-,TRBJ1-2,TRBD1,TGTGCCAGCAGCTGGGGACAGGGCTATGGCTACACCTTC,CASSWGQGYGYTF
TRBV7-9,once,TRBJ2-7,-,TGTGCCAGCAGCCCAGGGGGGCGGGCGAGCTACGAGCAGTACTTC,CASSPGGRASYEQYF
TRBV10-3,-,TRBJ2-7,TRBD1,TGTGCCATCAGTTGGGAACAGGGGGTTGGCGAGCAGTACTTC,CAISWEQGVGEQYF
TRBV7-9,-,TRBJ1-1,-,TGTGCCAGCAGCTTGTACCAGGGAGGCACTGAAGCTTTCTTT,CASSLYQGGTEAFF
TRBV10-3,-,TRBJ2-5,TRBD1,TGTGCCATCAGTGAAGTGAAGGGACAGGACCAAGAGACCCAGTACTTC,CAISEVKGQDQETQYF
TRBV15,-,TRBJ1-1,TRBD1,TGTGCCACCAGCAGCAGGGGGCTGAACACTGAAGCTTTCTTT,CATSSRGLNTEAFF
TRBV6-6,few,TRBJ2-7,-,TGTGCCAGCAGTTACACGACAGTTTCCTACGAGCAGTACTTC,CASSYTTVSYEQYF
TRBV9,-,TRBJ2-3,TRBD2,TGTGCCAGTAATAACGGGGGGGCCTCCCAGTATTTT,CASNNGGASQYF
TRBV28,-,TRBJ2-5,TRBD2,TGTGCCAGCAGTTTTTCGGCGGGGGGACCCGGGACCCAGTACTTC,CASSFSAGGPGTQYF
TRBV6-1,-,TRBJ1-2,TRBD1,TGTGCCAGCATTCCCGGACAGGAGACCTATGGCTACACCTTC,CASIPGQETYGYTF
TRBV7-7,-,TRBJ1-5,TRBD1,TGTGCCAGCAGCCAAGGGACAGGTAGGGGCTTTCAGCCCCAGCATTTT,CASSQGTGRGFQPQHF
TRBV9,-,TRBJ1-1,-,TGTGCCAGCAGCCCCCCTTGGGGCAATCTGAACACTGAAGCTTTCTTT,CASSPPWGNLNTEAFF
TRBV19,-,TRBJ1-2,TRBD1,TGTGCCAGTAATAGCGCCACAGGGGAAGTCAGATATGGCTACACCTTC,CASNSATGEVRYGYTF
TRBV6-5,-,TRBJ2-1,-,TGTGCCAGCAGACCCGGGGGTAGCGGTAGAAATGAGCAGTTCTTC,CASRPGGSGRNEQFF
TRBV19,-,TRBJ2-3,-,TGTGCCAGTAGTCCGAGGACAGCTCTTGATACGCAGTATTTT,CASSPRTALDTQYF
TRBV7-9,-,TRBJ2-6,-,TGTTCCAGCAGCTTAACCGGGGGAATTGCTGGGGCCAACGTCCTGACTTTC,CSSSLTGGIAGANVLTF
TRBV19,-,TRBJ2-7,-,TGTGCCAGTAGTTCCCGGGACAACTACGAGCAGTACTTC,CASSSRDNYEQYF
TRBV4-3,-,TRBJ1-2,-,TGCGCCAGCAGCCTCGGTCGCGCATCCAACTATGGCTACACCTTC,CASSLGRASNYGYTF
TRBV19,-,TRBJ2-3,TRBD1,TGTGCCAGTACCCTGCACTCAGGGGGCGCAGATACGCAGTATTTT,CASTLHSGGADTQYF
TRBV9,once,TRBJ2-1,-,TGTGCCAGCAGCGTCGGCCCAGGGGCCCTGAGACAGTTCTTC,CASSVGPGALRQFF
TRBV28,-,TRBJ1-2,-,TGTGCCAGCAGTTTTGGGGCCGGCAACTATGGCTACACCTTC,CASSFGAGNYGYTF
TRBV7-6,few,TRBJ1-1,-,TGTGCCAGCTCCTGGGAGGCGAACACTGAAGCTTTCTTT,CASSWEANTEAFF
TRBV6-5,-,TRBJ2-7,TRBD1,TGTGCCAGCAGTTATAGGGACAGGGGCAACTACGAGCAGTACTTC,CASSYRDRGNYEQYF
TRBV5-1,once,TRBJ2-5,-,TGCGCCAGCAGCTTGGCCGGGACAACTCAAGAGACCCAGTACTTC,CASSLAGTTQETQYF
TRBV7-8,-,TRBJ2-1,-,TGTGCCAGCAGCTTAGCGTCCGGAGGCAGCTACAATGAGCAGTTCTTC,CASSLASGGSYNEQFF
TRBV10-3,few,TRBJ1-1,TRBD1,TGTGCCATCAGAGATAGGGGCAGGGGGGACACTGAAGCTTTCTTT,CAIRDRGRGDTEAFF
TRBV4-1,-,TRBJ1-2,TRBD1,TGCGCCAGCAGCCAAGAAACAGGGGGCGCGGGGGGCTACACCTTC,CASSQETGGAGGYTF
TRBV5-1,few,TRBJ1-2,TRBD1,TGCGCCAGCAGTCTGGGGGACAGGGGGCTCCTAGGCTACACCTTC,CASSLGDRGLLGYTF
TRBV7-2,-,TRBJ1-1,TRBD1,TGTGCCAGCAGCTTCAACAGGGGGAACACTGAAGCTTTCTTT,CASSFNRGNTEAFF
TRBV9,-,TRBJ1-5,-,TGTGCCAGCAGCGTATTGGGAGGGAATCAGCCCCAGCATTTT,CASSVLGGNQPQHF
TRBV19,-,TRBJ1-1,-,TGTGCCAGTAGTATAGTAGGACACGAGAACACTGAAGCTTTCTTT,CASSIVGHENTEAFF
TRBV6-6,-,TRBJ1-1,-,TGTGCCAGCAGTTACTCGAACAGGAACACTGAAGCTTTCTTT,CASSYSNRNTEAFF
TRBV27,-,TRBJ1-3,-,TGTGCCAGCAGTTTATCCGCAGGGCATGGGAACACCATATATTTT,CASSLSAGHGNTIYF
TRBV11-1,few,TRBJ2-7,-,TGTGCCAGCAGCCCCCCGGGGGTGGTCGAGCAGTACTTC,CASSPPGVVEQYF
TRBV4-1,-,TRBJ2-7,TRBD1,TGCGCCAGCAGCTCCCGAGGGACAGGGGAGTACGAGCAGTACTTC,CASSSRGTGEYEQYF
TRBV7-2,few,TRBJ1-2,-,TGTGCCAGCAGCCCGGACAGTTCGGGCGGCTACACCTTC,CASSPDSSGGYTF
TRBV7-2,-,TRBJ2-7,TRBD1,TGTGCCAGCAGCTTAGTTGGAGGCAGGGGGAACGAGCAGTACTTC,CASSLVGGRGNEQYF
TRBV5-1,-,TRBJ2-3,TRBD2,TGCGCCAGCAGCTTGGCGGGCGGGGGGGATAATACGCAGTATTTT,CASSLAGGGDNTQYF
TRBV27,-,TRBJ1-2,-,TGTGCCAGCAGTCGAAAAAACCAGGGATATACAGATAACTATGGCTACACCTTC,CASSRKNQGYTDNYGYTF
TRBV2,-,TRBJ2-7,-,TGTGCCAGCAGTGTGGAGGGCAGAACCTACGAGCAGTACTTC,CASSVEGRTYEQYF
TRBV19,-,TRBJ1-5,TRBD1,TGTGCCAGTAGTATAGCTCCGGGACAGAGCAATCAGCCCCAGCATTTT,CASSIAPGQSNQPQHF
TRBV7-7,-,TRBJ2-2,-,TGTGCCAGCAGTCTCACCCAGGGGGAGCTGTTTTTT,CASSLTQGELFF